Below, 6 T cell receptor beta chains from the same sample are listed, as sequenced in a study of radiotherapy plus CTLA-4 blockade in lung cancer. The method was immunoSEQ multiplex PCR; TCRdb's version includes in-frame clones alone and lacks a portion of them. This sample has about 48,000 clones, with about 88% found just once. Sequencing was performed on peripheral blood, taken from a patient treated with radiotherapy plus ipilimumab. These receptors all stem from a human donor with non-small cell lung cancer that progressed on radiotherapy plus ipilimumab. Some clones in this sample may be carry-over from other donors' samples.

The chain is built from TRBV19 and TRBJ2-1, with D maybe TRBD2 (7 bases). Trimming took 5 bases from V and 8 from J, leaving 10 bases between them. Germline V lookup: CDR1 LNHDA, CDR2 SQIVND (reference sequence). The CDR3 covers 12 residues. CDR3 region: CASSGGADEQFF. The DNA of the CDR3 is TGTGCCAGTAGTGGGGGGGCCGATGAGCAGTTCTTC.

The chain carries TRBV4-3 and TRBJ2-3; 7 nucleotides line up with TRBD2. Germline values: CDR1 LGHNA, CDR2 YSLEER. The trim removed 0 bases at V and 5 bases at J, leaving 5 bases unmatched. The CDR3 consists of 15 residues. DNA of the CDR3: TGCGCCAGCAGCCAAGAAGGCGGGAGTATAGATACGCAGTATTTT. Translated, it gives CASSQEGGSIDTQYF.

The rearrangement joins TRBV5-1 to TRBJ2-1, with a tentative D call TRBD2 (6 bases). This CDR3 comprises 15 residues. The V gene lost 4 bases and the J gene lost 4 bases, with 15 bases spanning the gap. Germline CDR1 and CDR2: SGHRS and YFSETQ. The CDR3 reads CASSPAGTEYNEQFF. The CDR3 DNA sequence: TGCGCCAGCAGCCCGGCGGGGACGGAGTACAATGAGCAGTTCTTC.

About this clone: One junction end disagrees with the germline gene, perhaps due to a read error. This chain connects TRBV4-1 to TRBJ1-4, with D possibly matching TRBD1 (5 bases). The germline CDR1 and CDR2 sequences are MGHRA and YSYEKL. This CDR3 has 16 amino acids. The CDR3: CASSFRDFPTSEKLFF. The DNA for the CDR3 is TGCGCCAGCAGCTTCCGGGACTTTCCAACTAGTGAAAAACTGTTTTTT.

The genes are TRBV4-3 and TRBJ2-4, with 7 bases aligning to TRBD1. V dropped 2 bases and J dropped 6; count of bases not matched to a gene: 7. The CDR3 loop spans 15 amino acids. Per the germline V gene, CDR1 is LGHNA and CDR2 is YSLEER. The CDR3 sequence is CASSQTTGTANIQYF. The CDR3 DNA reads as TGCGCCAGCAGCCAAACAACCGGGACAGCAAACATTCAGTACTTC.

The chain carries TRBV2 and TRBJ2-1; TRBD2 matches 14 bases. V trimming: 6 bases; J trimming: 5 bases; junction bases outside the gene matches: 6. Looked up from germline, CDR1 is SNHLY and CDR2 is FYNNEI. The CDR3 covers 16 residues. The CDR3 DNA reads TGTGCCAGCAGGACTAGCGGGGGGGCCCAAAACAATGAGCAGTTCTTC. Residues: CASRTSGGAQNNEQFF.